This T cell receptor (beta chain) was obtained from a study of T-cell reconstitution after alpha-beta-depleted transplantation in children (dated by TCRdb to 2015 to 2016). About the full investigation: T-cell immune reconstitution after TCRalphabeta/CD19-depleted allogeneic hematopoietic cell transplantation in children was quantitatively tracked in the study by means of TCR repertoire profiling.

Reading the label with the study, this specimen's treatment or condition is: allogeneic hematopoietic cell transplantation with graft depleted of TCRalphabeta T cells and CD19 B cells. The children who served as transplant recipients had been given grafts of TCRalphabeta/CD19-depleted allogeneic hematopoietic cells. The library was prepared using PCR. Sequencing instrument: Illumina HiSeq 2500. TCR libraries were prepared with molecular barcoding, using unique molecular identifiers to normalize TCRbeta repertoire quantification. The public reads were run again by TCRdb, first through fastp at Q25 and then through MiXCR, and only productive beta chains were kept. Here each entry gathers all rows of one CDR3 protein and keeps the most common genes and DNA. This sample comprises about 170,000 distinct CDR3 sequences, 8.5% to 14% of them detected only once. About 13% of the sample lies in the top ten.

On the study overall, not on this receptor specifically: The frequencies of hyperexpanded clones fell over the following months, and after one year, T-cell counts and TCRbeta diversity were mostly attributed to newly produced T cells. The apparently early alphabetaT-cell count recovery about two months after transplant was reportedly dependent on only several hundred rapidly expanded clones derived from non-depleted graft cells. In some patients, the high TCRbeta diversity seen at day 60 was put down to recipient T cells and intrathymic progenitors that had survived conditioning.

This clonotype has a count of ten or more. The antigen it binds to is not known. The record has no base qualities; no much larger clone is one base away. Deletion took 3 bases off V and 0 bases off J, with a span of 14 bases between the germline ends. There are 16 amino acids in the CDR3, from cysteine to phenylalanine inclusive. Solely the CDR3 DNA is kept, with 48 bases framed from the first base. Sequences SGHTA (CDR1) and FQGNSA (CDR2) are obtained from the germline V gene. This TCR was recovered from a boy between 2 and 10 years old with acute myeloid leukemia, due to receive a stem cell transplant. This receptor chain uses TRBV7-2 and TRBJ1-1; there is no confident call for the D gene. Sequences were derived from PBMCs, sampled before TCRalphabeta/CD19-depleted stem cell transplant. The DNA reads TGTGCCAGCAGCTTCGCTAGGGATCCTCTGAACACTGAAGCTTTCTTT. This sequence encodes CASSFARDPLNTEAFF.